This is a list of T cell receptor beta chains from one sample in a study of blood T cell repertoires in COVID-19. Only in-frame clones appear in the TCRdb table, and some are missing; sequencing was by immunoSEQ multiplex PCR. This sample has around 400,000 clones, with roughly nine tenths found just once. The sample taken for sequencing was PBMCs or T cells enriched from blood (not recorded which). The receptors here all came from a woman between 35 and 50 years old who had been exposed to COVID-19. Both conserved end residues are trimmed from each CDR3.

j_call v_call cdr3_aa
TRBJ1-5 TRBV18 ASSWYTTKSQPQH
TRBJ2-3 TRBV7-2 ASSPRTGPDTQY
TRBJ1-6 TRBV16 ASSQADRDSPLH
TRBJ1-2 TRBV10-2 ASSPGQSYGYT
TRBJ1-2 TRBV27 ASSPTGAMFGYT
TRBJ1-1 TRBV30 ACFRQVGQGNTEAF
TRBJ1-1 TRBV12-5 ASGSTDRGNTEAF
TRBJ2-7 TRBV21-1 ASSKIARGRPIDYEQY
TRBJ2-2 TRBV7-3 ASSLTGESGELF
TRBJ2-7 TRBV19 ASSRTGASYEQY
TRBJ1-3 TRBV19 ASINFSGNTIY
TRBJ1-1 TRBV7-6 ASSSNGGGDTEAF
TRBJ1-3 TRBV11-3 ASSSRHKGGQGVSGNTIY
TRBJ1-2 TRBV28 ASSLGLGGANYGYT
TRBJ2-2 TRBV30 ASQAGLNTGELF
TRBJ1-2 TRBV10-3 AISAGTATNYGYT
TRBJ1-6 TRBV5-6 ASSLRTGWNSPLH
TRBJ2-7 TRBV30 AWSEGQGAYEQY
TRBJ1-1 TRBV29-1 SVSEQTNTEAF
TRBJ2-7 TRBV24-1 ATSDTGTGRYEQY